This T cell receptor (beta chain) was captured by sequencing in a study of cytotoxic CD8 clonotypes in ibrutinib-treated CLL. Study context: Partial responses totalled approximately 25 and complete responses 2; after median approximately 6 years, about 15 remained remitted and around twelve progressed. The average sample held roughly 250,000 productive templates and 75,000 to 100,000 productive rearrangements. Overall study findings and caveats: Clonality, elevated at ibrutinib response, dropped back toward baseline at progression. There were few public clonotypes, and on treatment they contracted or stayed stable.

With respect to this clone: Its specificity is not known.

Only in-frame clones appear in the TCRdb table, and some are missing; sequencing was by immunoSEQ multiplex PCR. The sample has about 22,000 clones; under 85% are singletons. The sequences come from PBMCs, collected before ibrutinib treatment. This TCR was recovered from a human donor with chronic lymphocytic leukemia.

The CDR3 is CASSQRTAREQYF. The CDR3 DNA reads as TGTGCCAGCAGCCAAAGAACCGCTCGGGAGCAGTACTTC. The chain is built from TRBV4-2 and TRBJ2-7; D uncertain. CDR1 and CDR2 (germline): LGHNA, YNFKEQ. Trimming stripped 2 bases from V and 7 bases from J, with 12 bases between. CDR3 length: 13 residues.